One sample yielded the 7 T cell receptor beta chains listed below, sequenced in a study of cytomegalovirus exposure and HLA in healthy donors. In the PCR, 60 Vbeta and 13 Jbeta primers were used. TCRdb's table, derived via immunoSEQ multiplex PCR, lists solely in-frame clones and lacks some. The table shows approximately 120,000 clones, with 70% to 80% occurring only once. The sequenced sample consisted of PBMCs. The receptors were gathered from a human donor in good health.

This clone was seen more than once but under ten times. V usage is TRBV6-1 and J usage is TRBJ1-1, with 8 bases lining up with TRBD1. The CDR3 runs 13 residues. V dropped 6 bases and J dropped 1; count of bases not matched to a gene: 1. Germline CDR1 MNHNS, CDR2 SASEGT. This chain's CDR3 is CASRQGENTEAFF. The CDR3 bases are TGTGCCAGCAGACAGGGGGAGAACACTGAAGCTTTCTTT.

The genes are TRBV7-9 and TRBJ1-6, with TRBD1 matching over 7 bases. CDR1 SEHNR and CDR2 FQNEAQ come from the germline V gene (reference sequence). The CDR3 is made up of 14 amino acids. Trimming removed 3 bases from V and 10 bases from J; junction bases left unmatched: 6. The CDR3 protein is CASSLTGLLSPLHF. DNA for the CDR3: TGTGCCAGCAGCTTGACAGGGCTCCTGTCACCCCTCCACTTT.

The CDR3 here is CASSSRGTGKLSAYEQYF. The DNA of the CDR3 is TGCGCCAGCAGCTCCAGGGGGACAGGGAAGTTAAGCGCCTACGAGCAGTACTTC. V gene TRBV5-1 combines with J gene TRBJ2-7; TRBD1 agrees at 9 bases. This CDR3 region has 18 residues. Germline V gives CDR1 SGHRS, CDR2 YFSETQ. The ends lost 3 bases at V and 2 bases at J; junction bases unmatched: 15.

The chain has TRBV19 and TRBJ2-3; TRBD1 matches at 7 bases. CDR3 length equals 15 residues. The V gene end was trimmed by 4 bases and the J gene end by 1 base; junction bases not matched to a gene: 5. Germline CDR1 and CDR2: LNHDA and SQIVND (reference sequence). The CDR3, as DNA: TGTGCCAGTAGTAAAGGGACAGCCCGCACAGATACGCAGTATTTT. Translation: CASSKGTARTDTQYF.

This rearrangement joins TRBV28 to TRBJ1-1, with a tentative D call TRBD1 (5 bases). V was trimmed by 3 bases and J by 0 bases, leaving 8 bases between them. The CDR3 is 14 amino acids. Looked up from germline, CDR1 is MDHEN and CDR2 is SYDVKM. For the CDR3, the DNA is TGTGCCAGCAGTTTCGGGGGAGTGAACACTGAAGCTTTCTTT. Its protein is CASSFGGVNTEAFF.

The CDR3 DNA reads TGCGCCAGCAGCTTGGGGCAGGGGGCGCGGGAGACCCAGTACTTC. Amino acid sequence: CASSLGQGARETQYF. This chain uses TRBV5-1 with TRBJ2-5; the match to TRBD1 covers 8 bases. Germline CDR1 SGHRS, CDR2 YFSETQ. The CDR3 is made up of 15 amino acids. V was clipped by 0 bases and J by 5 bases; unmatched bases: 6.

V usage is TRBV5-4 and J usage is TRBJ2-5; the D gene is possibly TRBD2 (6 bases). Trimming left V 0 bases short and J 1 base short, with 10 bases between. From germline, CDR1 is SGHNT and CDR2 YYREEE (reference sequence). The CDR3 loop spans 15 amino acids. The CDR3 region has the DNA TGTGCCAGCAGCTTGGCGGGCGGGATCCAAGAGACCCAGTACTTC. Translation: CASSLAGGIQETQYF.